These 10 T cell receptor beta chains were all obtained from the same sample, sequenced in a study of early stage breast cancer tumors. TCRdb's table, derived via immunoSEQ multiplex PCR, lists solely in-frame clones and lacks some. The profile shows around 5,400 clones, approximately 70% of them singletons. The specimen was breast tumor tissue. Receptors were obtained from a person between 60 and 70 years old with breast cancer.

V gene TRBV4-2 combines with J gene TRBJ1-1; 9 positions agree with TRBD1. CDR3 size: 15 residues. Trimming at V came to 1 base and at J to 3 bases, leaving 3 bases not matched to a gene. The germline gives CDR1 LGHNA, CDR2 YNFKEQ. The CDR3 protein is CASSQGGQGYTEAFF. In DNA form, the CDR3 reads TGTGCCAGCAGCCAAGGAGGACAGGGGTACACTGAAGCTTTCTTT.

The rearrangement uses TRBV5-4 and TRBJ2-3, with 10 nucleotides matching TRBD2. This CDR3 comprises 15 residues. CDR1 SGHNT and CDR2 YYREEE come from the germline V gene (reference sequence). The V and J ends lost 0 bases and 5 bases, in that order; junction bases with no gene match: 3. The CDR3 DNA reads TGTGCCAGCAGCTTGGCTAGCGGGAGTAGAGATACGCAGTATTTT. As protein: CASSLASGSRDTQYF.

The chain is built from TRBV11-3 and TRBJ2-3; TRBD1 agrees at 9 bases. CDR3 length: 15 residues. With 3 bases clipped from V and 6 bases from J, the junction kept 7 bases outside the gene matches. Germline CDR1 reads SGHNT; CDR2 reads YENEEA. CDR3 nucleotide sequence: TGTGCCAGCAGCTTTTCCGGGACAGGGCATGATACGCAGTATTTT. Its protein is CASSFSGTGHDTQYF.

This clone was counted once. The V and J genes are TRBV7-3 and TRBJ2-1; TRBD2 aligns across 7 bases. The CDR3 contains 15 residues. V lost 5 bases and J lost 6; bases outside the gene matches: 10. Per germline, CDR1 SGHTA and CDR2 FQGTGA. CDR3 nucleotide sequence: TGTGCCAGCAGCGGCCGGGGGGTGGGATCCAATGAGCAGTTCTTC. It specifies CASSGRGVGSNEQFF.

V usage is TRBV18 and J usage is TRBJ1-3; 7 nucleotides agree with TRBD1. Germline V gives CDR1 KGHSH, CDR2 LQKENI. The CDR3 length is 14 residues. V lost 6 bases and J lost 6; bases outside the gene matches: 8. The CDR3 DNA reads TGTGCCAGCTCCCCGGTTACAGGGGAAAACACCATATATTTT. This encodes CASSPVTGENTIYF.

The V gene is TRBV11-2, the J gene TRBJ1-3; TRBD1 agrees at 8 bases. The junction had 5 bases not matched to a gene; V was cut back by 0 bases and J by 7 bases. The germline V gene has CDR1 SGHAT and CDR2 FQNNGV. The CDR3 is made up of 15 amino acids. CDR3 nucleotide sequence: TGTGCCAGCAGCTTAGACAGGGGGCTAAGCAACACCATATATTTT. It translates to CASSLDRGLSNTIYF. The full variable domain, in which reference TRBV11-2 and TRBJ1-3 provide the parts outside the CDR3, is EAGVAQSPRYKIIEKRQSVAFWCNPISGHATLYWYQQILGQGPKLLIQFQNNGVVDDSQLPKDRFSAERLKGVDSTLKIQPAKLEDSAVYLCASSLDRGLSNTIYFGEGSWLTVV.

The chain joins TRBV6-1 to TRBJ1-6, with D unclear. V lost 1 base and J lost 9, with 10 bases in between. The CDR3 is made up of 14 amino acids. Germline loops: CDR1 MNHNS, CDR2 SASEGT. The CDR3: CASSEGWEVSPLHF. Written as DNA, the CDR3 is TGTGCCAGCAGTGAAGGATGGGAGGTTTCACCCCTCCACTTT.

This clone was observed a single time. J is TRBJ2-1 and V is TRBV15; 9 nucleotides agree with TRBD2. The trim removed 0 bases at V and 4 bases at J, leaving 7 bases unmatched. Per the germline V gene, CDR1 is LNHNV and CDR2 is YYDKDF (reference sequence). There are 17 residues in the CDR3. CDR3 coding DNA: TGTGCCACCAGCAGAGATCCCATTAGCGGGGGATACAATGAGCAGTTCTTC. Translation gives CATSRDPISGGYNEQFF.

The CDR3 DNA reads TGTGCCAGCAGCTGGACCGGGACCGCGGCCGATTACGAGCAGTACTTC. Protein product: CASSWTGTAADYEQYF. The J gene is TRBJ2-7, the V gene TRBV5-5; TRBD1 or TRBD2 may be the D gene (5 bases each). The CDR3 totals 16 residues. Trimming took off 3 bases at V and 4 bases at J, with 20 bases between the two ends. Germline lookup yields CDR1 SGHKS and CDR2 YYEKEE (reference sequence).

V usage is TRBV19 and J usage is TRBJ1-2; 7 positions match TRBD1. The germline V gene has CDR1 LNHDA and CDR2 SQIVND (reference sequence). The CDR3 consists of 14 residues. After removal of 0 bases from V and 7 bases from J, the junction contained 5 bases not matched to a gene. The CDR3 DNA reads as TGTGCCAGTAGTATAGATCCCAACAGGGGTGGCTACACCTTC. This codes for CASSIDPNRGGYTF.